This TCR beta chain stems from a study of identifying expanded T cells in peripheral blood. Germline V gene lookup returns CDR1 SNHLY and CDR2 FYNNEI. CDR3 length: 14 residues. Trimming left V 4 bases short and J 2 bases short, with 10 bases between. Sequencing used immunoSEQ multiplex PCR; TCRdb keeps in-frame clones, though not all of them. This sample has approximately 75,000 clones, with roughly 90% found just once. Turning to this clone: Its antigen is not known.

Study observations and caveats: Clone count variance between approximately two-week samples rose with total template count.

The chain combines TRBV2 with TRBJ2-3; D remains ambiguous. This clonotype originated in a person between 18 and 75 years old in good health. Sequencing used blood. The CDR3 region has the DNA TGTGCCAGCAGTGGGGCTGAAAACACAGATACGCAGTATTTT. This codes for CASSGAENTDTQYF.